Following are 3 T cell receptor beta chains from one sample sequenced in a study of T cells in Graves' hyperthyroidism and ophthalmopathy. Authors of the study amplified TCR beta CDR3 regions from RNA transcripts. The TCR CDR3 first-round RT-PCR relied on the HTBI primer set. MiXCR, applied by TCRdb to the multiplex PCR reads, yields one record per CDR3 protein. The data contain some 490,000 distinct CDR3 sequences, about 20% of them singletons. Sequencing was performed on blood. These receptors were obtained from a woman between 65 and 79 years old with Graves' ophthalmopathy.

This clonotype was seen repeatedly, ten times or more. J is TRBJ2-3 and V is TRBV9; 7 bases agree with TRBD2. V was clipped by 1 base and J by 5 bases; unmatched bases: 10. Germline lookup yields CDR1 SGDLS and CDR2 YYNGEE. The CDR3 consists of 16 residues. The CDR3 region is CASSVLSGGSLDTQYF. The CDR3 DNA reads TGTGCCAGCAGCGTACTGAGCGGCGGGAGTCTAGATACGCAGTATTTT.

Many counts were recorded for this clonotype. CDR3 in amino acids: CASSIGSYEQYF. Written as DNA, the CDR3 is TGCGCCAGCAGCATCGGCTCCTACGAGCAGTACTTC. The rearrangement joins TRBV5-1 to TRBJ2-7; D remains unclear. V lost 4 bases and J lost 0, with 5 bases in between. Per germline, CDR1 SGHRS and CDR2 YFSETQ. The CDR3 spans 12 residues.

The chain carries TRBV20-1 and TRBJ2-5; 8 bases map to TRBD2. J was trimmed by 0 bases and V by 2 bases; bases with no gene match: 5. The CDR3 totals 15 residues. Germline lookup yields CDR1 DFQATT and CDR2 SNEGSKA (reference sequence). CDR3 sequence: CSARLAGRYQETQYF. The DNA for the CDR3 is TGCAGTGCTAGATTAGCGGGAAGGTACCAAGAGACCCAGTACTTC.